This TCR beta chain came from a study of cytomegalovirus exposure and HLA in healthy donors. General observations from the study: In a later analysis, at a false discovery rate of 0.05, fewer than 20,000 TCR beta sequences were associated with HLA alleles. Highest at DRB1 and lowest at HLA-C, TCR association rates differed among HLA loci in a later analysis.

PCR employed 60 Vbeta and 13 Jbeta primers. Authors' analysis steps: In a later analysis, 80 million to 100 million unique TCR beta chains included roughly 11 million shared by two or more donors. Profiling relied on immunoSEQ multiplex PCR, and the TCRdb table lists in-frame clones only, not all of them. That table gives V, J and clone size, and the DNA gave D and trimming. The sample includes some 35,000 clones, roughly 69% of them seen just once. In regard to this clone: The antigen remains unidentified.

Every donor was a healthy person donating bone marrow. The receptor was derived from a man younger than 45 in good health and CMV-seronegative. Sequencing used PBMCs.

Here the CDR3 DNA reads TGCGCCAGCAGCTGGGAGTCAGCGGGGGTATACAATGAGCAGTTCTTC. It translates to CASSWESAGVYNEQFF. This rearrangement joins TRBV5-1 to TRBJ2-1; 8 bases align to TRBD2. V was clipped by 3 bases and J by 4 bases; unmatched bases: 9. This CDR3 contains 16 residues. Germline CDR1 SGHRS, CDR2 YFSETQ.